Sequencing of this T cell receptor (beta chain) was carried out in a study of monozygotic twins with inflammatory bowel disease. Findings and limits, study-wide: Support was lacking for any single strong IBD-associated signal or clonotype.

This CDR3 contains 14 residues. The germline V gene encodes CDR1 SGHVS and CDR2 FQNEAQ. Details on this clonotype: Its antigen is as yet unknown.

TCRdb reprocessed the 5' RACE reads, keeping one entry per CDR3 protein, no DNA. Across over 200,000 distinct CDR3 sequences, the top ten clones capture roughly 8% of the sample. This chain links TRBV7-8 with TRBJ2-1; TCRdb's assignment of TRBD1 cannot be checked, as there is no DNA. The sample taken for sequencing was blood. This TCR came from a human donor with ulcerative colitis or Crohn's disease, or a healthy co-twin of an affected twin (not recorded which). The CDR3 loop is CASSPTGTYNEQFF.